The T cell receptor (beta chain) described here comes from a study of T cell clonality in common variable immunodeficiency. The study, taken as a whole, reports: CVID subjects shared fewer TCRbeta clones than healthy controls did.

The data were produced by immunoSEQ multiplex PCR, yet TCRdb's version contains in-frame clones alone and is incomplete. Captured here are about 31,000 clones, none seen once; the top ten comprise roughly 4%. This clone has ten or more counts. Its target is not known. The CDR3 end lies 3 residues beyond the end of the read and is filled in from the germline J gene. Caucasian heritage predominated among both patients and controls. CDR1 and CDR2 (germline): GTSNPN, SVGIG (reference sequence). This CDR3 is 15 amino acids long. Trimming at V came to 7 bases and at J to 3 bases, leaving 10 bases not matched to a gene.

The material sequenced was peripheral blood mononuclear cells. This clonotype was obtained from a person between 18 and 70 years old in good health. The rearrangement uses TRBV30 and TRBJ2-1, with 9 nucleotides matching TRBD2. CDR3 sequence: CASLWGSGGYNEQFF. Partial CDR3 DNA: TGTGCCTCCCTTTGGGGTAGCGGGGGCTACAATGAG.